This entry describes one TCR beta chain. Its antigen remains unidentified. The record originates from a study of T cells expressing NK-cell markers. cDNA encoding TCR beta was synthesized via 5'RACE template switching incorporating UMIs. Reanalyzing the 5' RACE reads, TCRdb keeps one entry per CDR3 protein, without DNA. The sample totals 150,000 to 200,000 distinct CDR3 sequences. CDR3 length: 12 residues. The germline CDR1 and CDR2 sequences are SGDLS and YYNGEE. Study findings and constraints: For a handful of donors, these clonotypes were likewise the leading ones in the CD3+CD56-NKG2C+ fraction. HCMV specificity of the expanded NKG2C+ T cell clones was not established. As a fraction of CD8+ T cells, dominant NKG2C+ clonotypes reached roughly 1.0-8% in 5 to 7 donors.

What was sequenced was blood T cells: a sorted CD56 or NKG2C T cell subset, CD4+ or CD8+ T cells, or bulk PBMC T cells (not recorded which). The receptor comes from a woman aged 18 to 69 in good health. V is TRBV9 and J is TRBJ2-3; the TCRdb D gene call, TRBD2, has no DNA to confirm it. This CDR3 reads CASSLTSETQYF.